The T cell receptor (beta chain) described here comes from a study of T cells in Graves' hyperthyroidism and ophthalmopathy. What was amplified from RNA transcripts were TCR beta CDR3 regions. The HTBI primer set was used in a first-round RT-PCR of the TCR CDR3. TCRdb itself ran the multiplex PCR reads through MiXCR, one entry per CDR3 protein. This table holds approximately 600,000 distinct CDR3 sequences, approximately 15% found once. The CDR3 sequence is 14 residues long. Trimming cost V 3 bases and J 7 bases, with 16 bases left between them. CDR1 and CDR2 from the germline V gene are DFQATT and SNEGSKA (reference sequence). Individuals with ophthalmopathy presented a Clinical Activity Score of at least 3, a NOSPECS grade of at least 4 and a duration under 3 months. Reasons for excluding patients were uncontrolled infection, other autoimmune disease, pregnancy or lactation.

The TCR sequence derives from a woman aged 18-29 years with Graves' ophthalmopathy. The chain combines TRBV20-1 with TRBJ1-5, with a weak D call TRBD1 (6 bases). The sample consisted of blood. In DNA, the CDR3 is TGCAGTGCTAGGGGGCGGGGGGCTCGGCAGCCCCAGCATTTT. It encodes CSARGRGARQPQHF.